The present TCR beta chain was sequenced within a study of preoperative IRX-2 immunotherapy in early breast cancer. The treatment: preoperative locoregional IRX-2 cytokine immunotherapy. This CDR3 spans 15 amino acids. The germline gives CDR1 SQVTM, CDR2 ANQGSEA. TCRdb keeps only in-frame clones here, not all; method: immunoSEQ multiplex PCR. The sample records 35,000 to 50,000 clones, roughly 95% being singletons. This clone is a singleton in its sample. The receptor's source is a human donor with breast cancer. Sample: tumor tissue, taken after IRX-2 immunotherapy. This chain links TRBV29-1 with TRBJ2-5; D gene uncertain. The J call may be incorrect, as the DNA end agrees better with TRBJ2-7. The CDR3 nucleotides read TGCAGCGTAACCGACCGCGGCAGGCTTCGATCCGAGCAGTACTTC. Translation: CSVTDRGRLRSEQYF.